This T cell receptor beta chain was sequenced in a study of cytomegalovirus exposure and HLA in healthy donors. J was trimmed by 5 bases and V by 0 bases; bases with no gene match: 7. There are 15 residues in the CDR3. Germline V CDR1 and CDR2: MNHNS, SASEGT. Primers for the PCR totalled 60 Vbeta and 13 Jbeta. Here immunoSEQ multiplex PCR was the method, and the copy in TCRdb shows in-frame clones only, minus some. The sample lists some 130,000 clones; approximately 78% were seen once. Sequenced: PBMCs. This chain joins TRBV6-1 and TRBJ2-7, with 7 nucleotides matching TRBD2. The sequence derives from a female donor in good health and CMV-seronegative. The CDR3 bases are TGTGCCAGCAGTGAAGCGCGAAGGGGACTAAACGAGCAGTACTTC. It encodes CASSEARRGLNEQYF.